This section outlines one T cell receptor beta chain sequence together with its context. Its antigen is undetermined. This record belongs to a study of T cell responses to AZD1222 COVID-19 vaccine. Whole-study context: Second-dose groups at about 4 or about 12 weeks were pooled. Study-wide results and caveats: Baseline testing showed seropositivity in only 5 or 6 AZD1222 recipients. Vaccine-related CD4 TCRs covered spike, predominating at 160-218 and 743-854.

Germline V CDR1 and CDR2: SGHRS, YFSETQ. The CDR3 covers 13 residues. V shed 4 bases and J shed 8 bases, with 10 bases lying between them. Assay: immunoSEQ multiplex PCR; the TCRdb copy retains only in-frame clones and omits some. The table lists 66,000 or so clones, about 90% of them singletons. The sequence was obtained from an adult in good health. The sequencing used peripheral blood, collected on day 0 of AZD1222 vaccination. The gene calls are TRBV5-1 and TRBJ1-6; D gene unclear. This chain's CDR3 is CASSQDWDSPLHF. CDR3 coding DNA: TGCGCCAGCAGCCAGGACTGGGATTCACCCCTCCACTTT.